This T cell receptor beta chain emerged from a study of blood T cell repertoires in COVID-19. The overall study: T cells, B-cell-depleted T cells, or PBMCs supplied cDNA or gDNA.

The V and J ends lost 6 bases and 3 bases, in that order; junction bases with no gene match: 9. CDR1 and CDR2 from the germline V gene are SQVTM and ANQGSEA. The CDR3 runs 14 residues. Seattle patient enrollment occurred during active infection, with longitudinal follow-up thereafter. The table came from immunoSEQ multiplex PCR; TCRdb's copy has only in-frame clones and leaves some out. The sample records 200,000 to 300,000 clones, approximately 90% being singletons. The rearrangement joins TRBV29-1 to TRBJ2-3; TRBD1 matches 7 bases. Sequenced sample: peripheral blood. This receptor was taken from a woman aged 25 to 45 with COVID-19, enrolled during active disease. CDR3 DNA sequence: TGCAGCGTCTCCGGGACAGATAAGACAGATACGCAGTATTTT. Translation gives CSVSGTDKTDTQYF.